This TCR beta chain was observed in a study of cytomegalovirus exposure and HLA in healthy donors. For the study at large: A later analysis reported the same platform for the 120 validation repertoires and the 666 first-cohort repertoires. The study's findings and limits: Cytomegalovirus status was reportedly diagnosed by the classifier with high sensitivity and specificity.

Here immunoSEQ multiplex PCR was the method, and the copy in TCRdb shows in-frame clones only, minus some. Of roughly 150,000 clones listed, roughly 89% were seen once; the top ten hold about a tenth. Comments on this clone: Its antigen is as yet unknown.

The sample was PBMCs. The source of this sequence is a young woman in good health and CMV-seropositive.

In DNA form, the CDR3 reads TGTGCCAGCAGTGAAGTAGACAGGGTCAATGAGCAGTTCTTC. This encodes CASSEVDRVNEQFF. The chain has TRBV28 and TRBJ2-1, with 7 bases identical to TRBD1. The junction had 7 bases not matched to a gene; V was cut back by 5 bases and J by 6 bases. The CDR3 runs to 14 residues. Germline V gene sequence: CDR1 MDHEN, CDR2 SYDVKM. Together with reference TRBV28 and TRBJ2-1, the CDR3 gives the full variable domain: DVKVTQSSRYLVKRTGEKVFLECVQDMDHENMFWYRQDPGLGLRLIYFSYDVKMKEKGDIPEGYSVSREKKERFSLILESASTNQTSMYLCASSEVDRVNEQFFGPGTRLTVL.